These T cell receptor beta chains were read from a single sample in a study of cytomegalovirus exposure and HLA in healthy donors. Method: immunoSEQ multiplex PCR; TCRdb's copy keeps in-frame clones and lacks some. The sample comprises 100,000 to 150,000 clones, roughly 74% of which are singletons, and about 4% rests with the top ten. The specimen was PBMCs. These receptors were taken from a woman aged 45-59 years in good health and CMV-seropositive. CDR3s include the opening cysteine and the closing phenylalanine or tryptophan. D genes are given only for firm matches. Not every row has a clone size; where given, it reads once, few, many or a size class.

TRBV2	NA	NA	TRBJ2-5	TGTGCCAGCAGTGAATTGTTTATCCAAGAGACCCAGTACTTC	CASSELFIQETQYF
TRBV7-9	NA	NA	TRBJ1-4	TGTGCCAGCAGCCTCGACCCGGGAGGAAAACTGTTTTTT	CASSLDPGGKLFF
TRBV5-1	NA	NA	TRBJ2-1	TGCGCCAGCAGCTTGTTTCAGCGGAGCTCCTACAATGAGCAGTTCTTC	CASSLFQRSSYNEQFF
TRBV5-6	once	NA	TRBJ1-2	TGTGCCAGCAGCCTAGACAGAATTCTTAACTATGGCTACACCTTC	CASSLDRILNYGYTF
TRBV5-4	NA	TRBD1	TRBJ2-1	TGTGCCAGCACGCCGGGACAGGGGTACAATGAGCAGTTCTTC	CASTPGQGYNEQFF
TRBV10-2	NA	TRBD2	TRBJ2-2	TGCGCCAGTACCCCTAGCGGGGAGTCCGGGGAGCTGTTTTTT	CASTPSGESGELFF
TRBV2	NA	NA	TRBJ1-1	TGTGCCAGCAGAAAGGGGGGGGGAGCCCCTGAAGCTTTCTTT	CASRKGGGAPEAFF
TRBV7-2	NA	TRBD1	TRBJ1-2	TGTGCCAGCACCGAGCCCAACAGGGGGGGGTATGGCTACACCTTC	CASTEPNRGGYGYTF
TRBV6-5	NA	NA	TRBJ2-5	TGTGCCAGCAGTAACAGAATTCGAGAGACCCAGTACTTC	CASSNRIRETQYF
TRBV11-2	NA	NA	TRBJ2-1	TGTGCCAGCAGGTCACCGCGGTCCTACAATGAGCAGTTCTTC	CASRSPRSYNEQFF
TRBV6-6	NA	NA	TRBJ2-7	TGTGCCAGCAGTTTGACCCGACAAGAGCAGTACTTC	CASSLTRQEQYF
TRBV5-1	NA	NA	TRBJ2-2	TGCGCCAGCAGCTTGGTCGCGAACACCGGGGAGCTGTTTTTT	CASSLVANTGELFF
TRBV27	NA	TRBD2	TRBJ2-5	TGTGCCAGCAGTCTCGGGACTAGCGGGACCCAGTACTTC	CASSLGTSGTQYF
TRBV6-5	NA	NA	TRBJ2-4	TGTGCCAGCAGTACCCAGGACAATCGGATACTGTACTTC	CASSTQDNRILYF
TRBV7-9	once	NA	TRBJ2-3	TGTGCCAGCAGTAGGGACACCCTATACACAGATACGCAGTATTTT	CASSRDTLYTDTQYF
TRBV10-3	NA	TRBD1	TRBJ2-5	TGTGCCATCCAGACGGGACAGGGGAACCAAGAGACCCAGTACTTC	CAIQTGQGNQETQYF
TRBV25-1	once	NA	TRBJ1-5	TGTGCCAGCAGTGAATCAAGCATCAATCAGCCCCAGCATTTT	CASSESSINQPQHF
TRBV11-2	NA	TRBD1	TRBJ1-4	TGTGCCAGCAGCAAGGGACAGGGTGGTGAAAAACTGTTTTTT	CASSKGQGGEKLFF
TRBV19	NA	TRBD1	TRBJ1-5	TGTGCCAGTACCCGGGGGGACAGGGATTATCAGCCCCAGCATTTT	CASTRGDRDYQPQHF
TRBV2	NA	NA	TRBJ1-5	TGTGCCAGCCGACGGGACTACAATCAGCCCCAGCATTTT	CASRRDYNQPQHF
TRBV7-6	NA	TRBD1	TRBJ1-3	TGTGCCAGCAGCCAACTTGGGACAGCTGGAAACACCATATATTTT	CASSQLGTAGNTIYF
TRBV6-1	NA	NA	TRBJ1-3	TGTGCCAGCAGTGCAGGGTTCTCTGGAAACACCATATATTTT	CASSAGFSGNTIYF
TRBV14	NA	TRBD1	TRBJ1-1	TGTGCCAGCAGCCAAGGGAGGGACAGTTCAGCTTTCTTT	CASSQGRDSSAFF
TRBV28	NA	NA	TRBJ1-2	TGTGCCAGCAGTTCAATCCAGATCTATGGCTACACCTTC	CASSSIQIYGYTF
TRBV6-1	NA	NA	TRBJ2-2	TGTGCCAGCAGTGAAGCGAAACAGGGCTCCGGGGAGCTGTTTTTT	CASSEAKQGSGELFF
TRBV19	few	NA	TRBJ2-5	TGTGCCAGTAGTATTCAGGTCAGGGAGACCCAGTACTTC	CASSIQVRETQYF
TRBV4-1	many	NA	TRBJ2-7	TGCGCCAGCAGACTTTCGACGGGGGCCTACGAGCAGTACTTC	CASRLSTGAYEQYF
TRBV5-1	NA	NA	TRBJ1-1	TGCGCCAGCAGGACAGCCAGCCAGAACACTGAAGCTTTCTTT	CASRTASQNTEAFF
TRBV6-1	NA	TRBD2	TRBJ2-1	TGTGCCAGCAGTACCAGGACTAGCCGCGATGAGCAGTTCTTC	CASSTRTSRDEQFF
TRBV5-3	NA	TRBD2	TRBJ2-1	TGTGCCAGTGGGGCCGCAGGGACTAGCGTATACAATGAGCAGTTCTTC	CASGAAGTSVYNEQFF
TRBV5-1	NA	NA	TRBJ1-2	TGCGCCAGCAGCCTCGAGGGATATGGCTACACCTTC	CASSLEGYGYTF
TRBV5-1	NA	TRBD2	TRBJ2-6	TGCGCCAGCAGCTTTGAGGGCGGGGGGGCCCTTGGGGCCAACGTCCTGACTTTC	CASSFEGGGALGANVLTF
TRBV6-5	few	TRBD1	TRBJ1-5	TGTGCCAGCGGGACAGGGCGGGAGGGCAATCAGCCCCAGCATTTT	CASGTGREGNQPQHF
TRBV6-5	NA	TRBD1	TRBJ2-7	TGTGCCAGCAGGTCTATCCTCGGACAGGCGAAATTC	CASRSILGQAKF
TRBV10-3	NA	TRBD1	TRBJ1-3	TGTGCCATCAGTGCCAGACAGGGGGCCGGAAACACCATATATTTT	CAISARQGAGNTIYF
TRBV7-6	NA	NA	TRBJ2-6	TGTGCCAGCAGCTTAGTCAGGGCTGGGGCCAACGTCCTGACTTTC	CASSLVRAGANVLTF
TRBV6-1	NA	TRBD2	TRBJ2-3	TGTGCCAGCACTAGCGGGGGGTTGACAGATACGCAGTATTTT	CASTSGGLTDTQYF
TRBV19	NA	TRBD1	TRBJ1-4	TGTGCCAGTAGGATCCAGGGGGCAGCAGAAAAACTGTTTTTT	CASRIQGAAEKLFF
TRBV7-9	NA	TRBD2	TRBJ2-4	TGTGCCAGCACCCTTCTTTTGCGGGGGGCGTTGGACAAAAACATTCAGTACTTC	CASTLLLRGALDKNIQYF
TRBV18	NA	NA	TRBJ2-2	TGTGCCAGCTCACCCTCCGGGGAGCTGTTTTTT	CASSPSGELFF
TRBV28	NA	TRBD2	TRBJ2-7	TGTGCCAGCAGTTCCCTCTTTGCACTAGCGGGGGGGTACGAGCAGTACTTC	CASSSLFALAGGYEQYF
TRBV10-3	NA	NA	TRBJ2-5	TGTGCCATAACCCGGGTCAGGGCAGAGACCCAGTACTTC	CAITRVRAETQYF
TRBV7-2	few	NA	TRBJ2-7	TGTGCCAGCAGCTCTACAGGTTACGAGCAGTACTTC	CASSSTGYEQYF
TRBV5-4	NA	TRBD2	TRBJ2-1	TGTGCCAGCAGCCTCCCTAGCGGGGGGGCCGGTGAGCAGTTCTTC	CASSLPSGGAGEQFF
TRBV2	NA	NA	TRBJ1-2	TGTGCCAGCAGCCTGAAGCGGGGGGGCTATAACTATGGCTACACCTTC	CASSLKRGGYNYGYTF
TRBV11-2	NA	NA	TRBJ2-3	TGTGCCAGCAGCAGACCGATTCGGGGAGATACGCAGTATTTT	CASSRPIRGDTQYF
TRBV2	few	TRBD1	TRBJ1-2	TGTGCCAGCCGTACGGGACAGGGCCTTGGCTACACCTTC	CASRTGQGLGYTF
TRBV5-1	NA	TRBD1	TRBJ2-1	TGCGCCAGCAGCTTTGGTGGGGACAGCTACAATGAGCAGTTCTTC	CASSFGGDSYNEQFF